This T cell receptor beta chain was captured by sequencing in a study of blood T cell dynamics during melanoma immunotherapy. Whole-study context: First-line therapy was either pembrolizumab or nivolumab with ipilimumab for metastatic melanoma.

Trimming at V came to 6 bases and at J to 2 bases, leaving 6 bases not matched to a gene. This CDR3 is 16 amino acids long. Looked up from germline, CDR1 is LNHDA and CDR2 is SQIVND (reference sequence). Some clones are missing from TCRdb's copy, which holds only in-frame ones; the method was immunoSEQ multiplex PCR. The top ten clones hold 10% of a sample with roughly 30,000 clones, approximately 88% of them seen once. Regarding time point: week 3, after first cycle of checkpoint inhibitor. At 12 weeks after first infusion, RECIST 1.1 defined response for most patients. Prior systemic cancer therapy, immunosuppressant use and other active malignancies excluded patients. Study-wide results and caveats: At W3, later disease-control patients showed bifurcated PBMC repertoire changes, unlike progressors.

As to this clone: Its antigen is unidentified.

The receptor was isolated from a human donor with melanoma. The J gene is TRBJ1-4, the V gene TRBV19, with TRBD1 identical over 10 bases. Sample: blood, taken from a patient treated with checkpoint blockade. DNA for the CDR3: TGTGCCAGTAGACCCCGGGACAGGGGTACTAATGAAAAACTGTTTTTT. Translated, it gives CASRPRDRGTNEKLFF.